The 7 T cell receptor beta chains given below trace back to one sample, sequenced in a study of blood T cells in healthy people across ages. A J-beta primer mix and a sample-barcoded 5' primer were used in a second PCR of roughly 6 to 12 cycles. TCRdb processed the 5' RACE reads anew with MiXCR; each CDR3 protein has one entry. In the table there are 870,000 or so distinct CDR3 sequences, 29% of which are singletons. The material sequenced was blood. Source of these receptors: a woman over 75 in good health.

This chain links TRBV20-1 with TRBJ2-1; no definite D call. Trimming took off 0 bases at V and 3 bases at J, with 6 bases between the two ends. This CDR3 is built from 13 residues. Germline CDR1 DFQATT, CDR2 SNEGSKA (reference sequence). The CDR3, as DNA: TGCAGTGCTAGAGATGGCTACTACAATGAGCAGTTCTTC. Translation: CSARDGYYNEQFF.

Many counts were recorded for this clonotype. The J gene is TRBJ2-5, the V gene TRBV12-3 or TRBV12-4, with D perhaps matching TRBD1 (6 bases). The length of the CDR3 is 15 residues. Between the trimmed V and J ends, which lost 5 bases and 2 bases, there was a span of 15 bases. The CDR3 bases are TGTGCCAGCAGTCCGGGCGGACAGTTACAAGAGACCCAGTACTTC. Translating it yields CASSPGGQLQETQYF.

This clonotype was picked up a small number of times. V and J are TRBV11-1 and TRBJ2-1; possibly TRBD2 for D (6 bases). The germline V gene encodes CDR1 SGHAT and CDR2 FQDESV (reference sequence). CDR3 length: 16 residues. V lost 3 bases to trimming and J lost 0 bases, with 12 bases between them. The CDR3 sequence: CASSLEGPSSYNEQFF. The CDR3 nucleotides read TGTGCCAGCAGCTTGGAGGGCCCTAGCTCCTACAATGAGCAGTTCTTC. The whole variable domain, filled in from reference TRBV11-1 and TRBJ2-1, reads EAEVAQSPRYKITEKSQAVAFWCDPISGHATLYWYRQILGQGPELLVQFQDESVVDDSQLPKDRFSAERLKGVDSTLKIQPAELGDSAMYLCASSLEGPSSYNEQFFGPGTRLTVL.

This clonotype occurred many times. The chain uses TRBV15 and TRBJ2-5; tentatively, D is TRBD2 (5 bases). Germline V gene lookup returns CDR1 LNHNV and CDR2 YYDKDF (reference sequence). CDR3 length: 15 residues. V lost 5 bases and J 1 base, leaving 14 bases between the germline ends. The CDR3 loop reads CATSGGSFSQETQYF. The CDR3, as DNA: TGTGCCACCAGCGGAGGCAGTTTCAGCCAAGAGACCCAGTACTTC.

This clonotype was counted between two and nine times. The rearrangement links TRBV5-6 to TRBJ2-3, with D perhaps matching TRBD1 (6 bases). Germline values: CDR1 SGHDT, CDR2 YYEEEE. CDR3 length: 13 residues. With 5 bases removed from V and 6 bases from J, the gap between germline ends came to 13 bases. This CDR3 is CASRDTGLDTQYF. The CDR3 DNA reads TGTGCCAGCAGAGATACAGGGCTGGATACGCAGTATTTT.

A remark on this clonotype: A single base separates this from a much larger clone, so it may be a read error. V is TRBV6-6 and J is TRBJ1-2; 9 nucleotides align to TRBD1. V was pared by 6 bases and J by 8 bases, with 10 bases of the junction left unmatched. Looked up from germline, CDR1 is MNHNY and CDR2 is SVGAGI (reference sequence). This CDR3 is 14 amino acids long. For the CDR3, the DNA is TGTGCCAGCAGACTAACGGACAGGGGAGGAGGCTACACCTTC. Protein sequence: CASRLTDRGGGYTF.

This clonotype turned up a few times. This chain joins TRBV20-1 and TRBJ1-3; 8 positions match TRBD1. The trim removed 5 bases at V and 0 bases at J, leaving 6 bases unmatched. The CDR3 contains 15 residues. Germline V CDR1 and CDR2: DFQATT, SNEGSKA (reference sequence). This chain's CDR3 is CSAPRQGSSGNTIYF. The CDR3 DNA is TGCAGTGCTCCACGACAGGGGAGCTCTGGAAACACCATATATTTT.